This T cell receptor (beta chain) was recovered during a study of cytomegalovirus exposure and HLA in healthy donors. The V end lost 0 bases, the J end lost 2 bases, and 7 bases lay between the germline ends. Per the germline V gene, CDR1 is LGHNA and CDR2 is YSLEER. The CDR3 sequence is 14 residues long. The primer mix had 60 Vbeta and 13 Jbeta primers. The data were produced by immunoSEQ multiplex PCR, yet TCRdb's version contains in-frame clones alone and is incomplete. The sample lists 120,000 or so clones, about a sixth occurring once. Sampled while nominally healthy, donors likely had unrecorded immune exposures.

This clonotype was sampled from a female donor in good health and CMV-seropositive. Material for sequencing was PBMCs. The rearrangement uses TRBV4-3 and TRBJ2-5; D is undetermined. CDR3 protein: CASSQDALQETQYF. The CDR3 DNA follows: TGCGCCAGCAGCCAAGATGCACTTCAAGAGACCCAGTACTTC.